This T cell receptor beta chain was sequenced during a study of CXCR3-negative and CXCR3-positive naive CD8 T cells. Study outcomes and limitations: Comparison of naive CXCR3-negative and CXCR3-positive cells revealed similar TRBV-TRBJ usage, while memory cells differed. From TRB CDR3 properties, TCR strength was inferred; surface CD5 did not differ between naive subsets.

All TRB cDNA libraries came from 5' RACE performed with UMI labels. TCRdb re-analyzed the 5' RACE reads; it lists each CDR3 protein once, without DNA. The listing contains about 90,000 distinct CDR3 sequences. Worth noting for this clonotype: No antigen is known for it.

CDR1 is SGHDT, CDR2 YYEEEE, per germline. CDR3 length: 15 amino acids. The sample was naive CXCR3- CD8+ T cells from blood. Subset given: CD45RO-CCR7+CD27+CD95- naive CD8+ T cells lacking CXCR3 (TNR3-). This chain joins TRBV5-6 and TRBJ2-1. The TCR originated in a human donor in good health. Some clones in this sample may be carry-over from other donors' samples. CDR3 loop: CASSLGVGGYNEQFF.